The entry below gives a single T cell receptor (beta chain) sequence along with its context. The data derive from a study of blood T cell repertoires in COVID-19. Background on the study: Researchers got acute and convalescent COVID-19 samples from the United States, Italy and Spain. Nucleic acid was either cDNA or gDNA, and it came from T cells, B-cell-depleted T cells, or PBMCs.

Germline CDR1 SGHRS, CDR2 YFSETQ. The CDR3 extends over 15 amino acids. V shed 0 bases, J shed 0 bases, and the junction held 2 bases outside the gene matches. As originally analysed: Reference gene primers were amplified, and this amplification served to estimate nucleated cell counts. The data were produced by immunoSEQ multiplex PCR, yet TCRdb's version contains in-frame clones alone and is incomplete. V and J calls and clone size are as listed in that table; D and trimming were resolved from the DNA. The sample consists of more than 40,000 clones, 82% of them appearing once. Sequencing used peripheral blood. The receptor was isolated from a human donor with acute or convalescent COVID-19. The donor label of this sample is uncertain. The chain recombines TRBV5-1 with TRBJ2-7, with TRBD1 matching 8 bases. CDR3 region: CASSLGTGSSYEQYF. The CDR3 DNA is TGCGCCAGCAGCTTGGGGACAGGGAGCTCCTACGAGCAGTACTTC.